This TCR beta chain was obtained from a study of blood T cell repertoires in COVID-19. At the level of the study: The analysed material was cDNA or gDNA that came from T cells, B-cell-depleted T cells, or PBMCs.

Profiled with immunoSEQ multiplex PCR; TCRdb holds only in-frame clones, not every one. The sample lists about 280,000 clones, around 80% occurring once. A single count supports this clone. Each exposed participant met a COVID-19 case in the 2 weeks preceding study entry. Trimming removed 10 bases from V and 10 bases from J; junction bases left unmatched: 8. The CDR3 runs 13 residues. CDR1 and CDR2 from the germline V gene are ENHRY and SYGVKD. The receptor was derived from a middle-aged man who had been exposed to COVID-19. Sequencing used PBMCs or T cells enriched from blood (not recorded which). The V gene is TRBV10-3, the J gene TRBJ1-6; 9 bases agree with TRBD1. The CDR3 loop reads CATRTGEGSPLHF. DNA of the CDR3: TGTGCCACCAGGACAGGGGAAGGCTCACCCCTCCACTTT.